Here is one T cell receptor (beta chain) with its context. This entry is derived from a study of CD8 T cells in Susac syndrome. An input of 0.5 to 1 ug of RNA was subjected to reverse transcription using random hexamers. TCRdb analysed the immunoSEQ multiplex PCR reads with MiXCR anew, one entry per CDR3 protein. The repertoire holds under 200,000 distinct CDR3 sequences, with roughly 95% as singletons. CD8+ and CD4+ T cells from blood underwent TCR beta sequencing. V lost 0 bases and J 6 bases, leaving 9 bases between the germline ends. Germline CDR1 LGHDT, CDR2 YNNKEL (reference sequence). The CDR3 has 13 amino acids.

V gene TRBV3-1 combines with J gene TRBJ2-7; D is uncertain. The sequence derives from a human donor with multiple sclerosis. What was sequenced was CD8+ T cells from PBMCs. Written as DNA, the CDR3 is TGTGCCAGCAGCCAAGAGCCCTTTGTCGAGCAGTACTTC. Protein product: CASSQEPFVEQYF.